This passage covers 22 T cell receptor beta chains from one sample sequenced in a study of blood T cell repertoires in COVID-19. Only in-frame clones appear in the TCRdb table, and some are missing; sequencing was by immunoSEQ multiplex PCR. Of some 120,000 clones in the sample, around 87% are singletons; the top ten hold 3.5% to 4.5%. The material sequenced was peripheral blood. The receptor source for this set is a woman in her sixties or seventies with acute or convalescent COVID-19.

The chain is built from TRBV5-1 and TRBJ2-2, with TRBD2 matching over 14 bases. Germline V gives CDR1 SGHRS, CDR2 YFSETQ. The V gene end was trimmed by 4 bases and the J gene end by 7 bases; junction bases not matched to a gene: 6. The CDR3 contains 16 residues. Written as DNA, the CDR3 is TGCGCCAGCAGCCCGGGACTAGCGGGAGCTGGCGGGGAGCTGTTTTTT. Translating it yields CASSPGLAGAGGELFF. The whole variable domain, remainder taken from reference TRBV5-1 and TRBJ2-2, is KAGVTQTPRYLIKTRGQQVTLSCSPISGHRSVSWYQQTPGQGLQFLFEYFSETQRNKGNFPGRFSGRQFSNSRSEMNVSTLELGDSALYLCASSPGLAGAGGELFFGEGSRLTVL.

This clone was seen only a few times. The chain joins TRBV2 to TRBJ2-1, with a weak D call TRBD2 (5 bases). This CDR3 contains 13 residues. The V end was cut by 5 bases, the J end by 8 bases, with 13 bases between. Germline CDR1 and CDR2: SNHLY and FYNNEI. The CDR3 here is CASSFSMGDEQFF. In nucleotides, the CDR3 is TGTGCCAGCAGTTTTTCTATGGGAGATGAGCAGTTCTTC. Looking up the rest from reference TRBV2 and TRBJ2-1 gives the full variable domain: EPEVTQTPSHQVTQMGQEVILRCVPISNHLYFYWYRQILGQKVEFLVSFYNNEISEKSEIFDDQFSVERPDGSNFTLKIRSTKLEDSAMYFCASSFSMGDEQFFGPGTRLTVL.

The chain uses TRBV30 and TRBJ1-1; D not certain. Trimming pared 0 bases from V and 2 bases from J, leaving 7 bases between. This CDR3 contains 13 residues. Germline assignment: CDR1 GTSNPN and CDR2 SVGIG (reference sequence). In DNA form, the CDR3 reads TGTGCCTGGAGTGTGGGCAGTAACACTGAAGCTTTCTTT. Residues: CAWSVGSNTEAFF.

In nucleotides, the CDR3 is TGTGCCAGCAGCCAATTCGCTAGCGCCTACCAAGAGACCCAGTACTTC. Encoded protein: CASSQFASAYQETQYF. The rearrangement links TRBV14 to TRBJ2-5, with a weak D call TRBD2 (6 bases). The V and J ends lost 2 bases and 0 bases respectively, with 13 bases between them. This CDR3 has 16 amino acids. CDR1 is SGHDN, CDR2 FVKESK, per germline.

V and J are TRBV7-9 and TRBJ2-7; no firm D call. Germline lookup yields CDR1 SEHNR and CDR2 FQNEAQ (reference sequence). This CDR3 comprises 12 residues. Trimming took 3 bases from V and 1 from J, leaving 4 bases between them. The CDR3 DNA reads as TGTGCCAGCAGCTTTATATCCTACGAGCAGTACTTC. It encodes CASSFISYEQYF.

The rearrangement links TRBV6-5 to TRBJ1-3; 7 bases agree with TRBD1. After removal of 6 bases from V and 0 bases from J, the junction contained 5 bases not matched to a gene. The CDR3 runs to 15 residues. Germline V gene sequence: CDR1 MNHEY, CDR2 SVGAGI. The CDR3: CASSPDRDSGNTIYF. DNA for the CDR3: TGTGCCAGCAGCCCAGACAGGGACTCTGGAAACACCATATATTTT.

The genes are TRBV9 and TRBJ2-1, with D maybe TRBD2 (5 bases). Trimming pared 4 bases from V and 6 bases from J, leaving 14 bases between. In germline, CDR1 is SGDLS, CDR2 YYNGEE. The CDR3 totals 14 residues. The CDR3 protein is CASSPEARGNEQFF. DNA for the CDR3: TGTGCCAGCAGCCCCGAGGCCCGGGGCAATGAGCAGTTCTTC.

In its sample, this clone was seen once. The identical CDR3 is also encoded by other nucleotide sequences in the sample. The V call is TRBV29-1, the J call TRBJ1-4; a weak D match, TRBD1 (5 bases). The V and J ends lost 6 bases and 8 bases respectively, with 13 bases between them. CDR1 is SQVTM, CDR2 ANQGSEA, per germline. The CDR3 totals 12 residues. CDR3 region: CSVQGRGEKLFF. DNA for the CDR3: TGCAGCGTCCAGGGTAGGGGCGAAAAACTGTTTTTT. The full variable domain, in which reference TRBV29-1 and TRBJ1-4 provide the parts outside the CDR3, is SAVISQKPSRDICQRGTSLTIQCQVDSQVTMMFWYRQQPGQSLTLIATANQGSEATYESGFVIDKFPISRPNLTFSTLTVSNMSPEDSSIYLCSVQGRGEKLFFGSGTQLSVL.

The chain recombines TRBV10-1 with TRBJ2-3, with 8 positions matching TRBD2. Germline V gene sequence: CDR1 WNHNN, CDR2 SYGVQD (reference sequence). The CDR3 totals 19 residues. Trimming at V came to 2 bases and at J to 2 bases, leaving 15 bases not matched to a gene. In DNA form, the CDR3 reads TGCGCCAGCAGTGAGCTGGAGCGGGGGCTCCCAACTTCCACAGATACGCAGTATTTT. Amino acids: CASSELERGLPTSTDTQYF.

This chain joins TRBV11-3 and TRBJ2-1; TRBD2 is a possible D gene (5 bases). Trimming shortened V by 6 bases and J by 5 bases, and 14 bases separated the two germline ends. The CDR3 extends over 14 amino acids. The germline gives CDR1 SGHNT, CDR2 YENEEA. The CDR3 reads CASSPGVRHNEQFF. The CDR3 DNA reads TGTGCCAGCAGTCCCGGGGTAAGGCACAATGAGCAGTTCTTC.

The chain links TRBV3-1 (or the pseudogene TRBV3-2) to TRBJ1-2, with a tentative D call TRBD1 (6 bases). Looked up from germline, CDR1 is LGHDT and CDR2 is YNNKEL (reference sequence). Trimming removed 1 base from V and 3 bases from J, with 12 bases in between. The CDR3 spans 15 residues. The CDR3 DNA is TGTGCCAGCAGCCAAGGTCACAGGGTTGACTATGGCTACACCTTC. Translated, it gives CASSQGHRVDYGYTF.

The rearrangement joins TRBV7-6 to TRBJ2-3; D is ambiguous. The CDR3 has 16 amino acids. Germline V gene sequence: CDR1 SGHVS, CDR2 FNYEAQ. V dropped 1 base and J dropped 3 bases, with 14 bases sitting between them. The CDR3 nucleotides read TGTGCCAGCAGCTTAGAGCCTCTACCGGGTACAGATACGCAGTATTTT. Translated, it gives CASSLEPLPGTDTQYF. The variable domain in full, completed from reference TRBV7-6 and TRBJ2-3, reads GAGVSQSPRYKVTKRGQDVALRCDPISGHVSLYWYRQALGQGPEFLTYFNYEAQQDKSGLPNDRFSAERPEGSISTLTIQRTEQRDSAMYRCASSLEPLPGTDTQYFGPGTRLTVL.

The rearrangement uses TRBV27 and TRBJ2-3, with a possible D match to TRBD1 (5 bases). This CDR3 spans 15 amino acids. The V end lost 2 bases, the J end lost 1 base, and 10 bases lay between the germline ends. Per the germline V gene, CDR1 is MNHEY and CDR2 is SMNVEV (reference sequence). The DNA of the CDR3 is TGTGCCAGCAGTTTACAGGGATTTGGCACAGATACGCAGTATTTT. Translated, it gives CASSLQGFGTDTQYF.

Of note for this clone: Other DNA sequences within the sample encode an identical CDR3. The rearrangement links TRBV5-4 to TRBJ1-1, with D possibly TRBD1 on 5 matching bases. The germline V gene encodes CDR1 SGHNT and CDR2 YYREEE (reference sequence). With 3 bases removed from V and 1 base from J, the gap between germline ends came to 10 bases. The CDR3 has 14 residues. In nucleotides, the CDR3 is TGTGCCAGCAGCTACCCCGGACAGAACACTGAAGCTTTCTTT. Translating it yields CASSYPGQNTEAFF.

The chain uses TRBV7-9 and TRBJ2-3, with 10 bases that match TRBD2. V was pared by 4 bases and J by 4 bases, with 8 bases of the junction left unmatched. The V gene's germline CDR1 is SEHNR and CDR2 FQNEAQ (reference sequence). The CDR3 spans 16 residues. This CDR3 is CASSYDLLAGPDTQYF. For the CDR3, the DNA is TGTGCCAGCAGCTACGACTTACTAGCGGGACCAGATACGCAGTATTTT.

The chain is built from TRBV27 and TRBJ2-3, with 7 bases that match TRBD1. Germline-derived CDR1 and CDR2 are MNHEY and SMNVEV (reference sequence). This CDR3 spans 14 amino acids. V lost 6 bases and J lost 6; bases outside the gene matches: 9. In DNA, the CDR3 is TGTGCCAGCAGGCTCGGGACAGTTCAGGATACGCAGTATTTT. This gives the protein CASRLGTVQDTQYF.

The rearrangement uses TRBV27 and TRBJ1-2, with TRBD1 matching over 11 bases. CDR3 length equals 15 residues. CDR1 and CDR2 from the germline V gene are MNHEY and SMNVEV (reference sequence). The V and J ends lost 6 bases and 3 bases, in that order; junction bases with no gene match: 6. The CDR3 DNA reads TGTGCCAGCAGCTTCGGGACAGGGGGAGACTATGGCTACACCTTC. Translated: CASSFGTGGDYGYTF.

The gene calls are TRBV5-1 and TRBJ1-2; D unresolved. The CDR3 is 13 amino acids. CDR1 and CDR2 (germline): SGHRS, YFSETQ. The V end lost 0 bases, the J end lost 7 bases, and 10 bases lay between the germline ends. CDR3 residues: CASSLGGGGGYTF. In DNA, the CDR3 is TGCGCCAGCAGCTTGGGAGGCGGAGGTGGCTACACCTTC.

The CDR3 bases are TGCGCCAGCAGCTTTTATACAGGGGGCGGTGAAAAACTGTTTTTT. Protein sequence: CASSFYTGGGEKLFF. The rearrangement joins TRBV5-1 to TRBJ1-4, with 9 bases that match TRBD1. V lost 2 bases and J lost 7; bases outside the gene matches: 6. The CDR3 sequence is 15 residues long. Germline V gene sequence: CDR1 SGHRS, CDR2 YFSETQ.

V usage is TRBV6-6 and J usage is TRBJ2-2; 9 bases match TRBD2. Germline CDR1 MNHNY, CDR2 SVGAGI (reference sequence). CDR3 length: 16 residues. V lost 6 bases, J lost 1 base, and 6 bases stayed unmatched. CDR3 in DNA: TGTGCCAGCAGCCAAGCTAGCGGGATGAACACCGGGGAGCTGTTTTTT. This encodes CASSQASGMNTGELFF.

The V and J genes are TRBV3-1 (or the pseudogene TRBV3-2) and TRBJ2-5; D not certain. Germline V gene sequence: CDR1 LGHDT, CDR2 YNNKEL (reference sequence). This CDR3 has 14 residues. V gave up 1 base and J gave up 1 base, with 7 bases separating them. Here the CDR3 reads CASSQVGLQETQYF. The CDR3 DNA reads TGTGCCAGCAGCCAAGTTGGGCTCCAAGAGACCCAGTACTTC.

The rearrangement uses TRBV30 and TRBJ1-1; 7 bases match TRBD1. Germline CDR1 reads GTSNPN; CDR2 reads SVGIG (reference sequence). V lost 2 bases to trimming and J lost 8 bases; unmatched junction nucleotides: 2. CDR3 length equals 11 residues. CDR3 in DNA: TGTGCCTGGAGTCCGACAGGGGAAGCTTTCTTT. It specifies CAWSPTGEAFF. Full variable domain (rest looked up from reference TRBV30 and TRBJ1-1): SQTIHQWPATLVQPVGSPLSLECTVEGTSNPNLYWYRQAAGRGLQLLFYSVGIGQISSEVPQNLSASRPQDRQFILSSKKLLLSDSGFYLCAWSPTGEAFFGQGTRLTVV.